Following are 7 T cell receptor beta chains from one sample sequenced in a study of blood T cell repertoires in COVID-19. This table comes from immunoSEQ multiplex PCR, and its TCRdb copy is limited to in-frame clones, with some not included. This table has 300,000 to 450,000 clones, roughly 86% appearing once. The specimen was PBMCs or T cells enriched from blood (not recorded which). All receptors come from a woman aged 25 to 45 who had been exposed to COVID-19.

The rearrangement links TRBV10-3 to TRBJ2-1, with TRBD2 matching over 14 bases. This CDR3 region has 17 residues. CDR1 is ENHRY and CDR2 is SYGVKD in the germline V gene. Unmatched junction bases numbered 4, after V lost 4 bases and J lost 2 bases. CDR3 protein: CAISGMGLAGAYNEQFF. The CDR3, as DNA: TGTGCCATCAGTGGAATGGGACTAGCGGGAGCCTACAATGAGCAGTTCTTC.

This chain joins TRBV6-5 and TRBJ1-3; D possibly corresponds to TRBD1 (5 bases). Germline CDR1 and CDR2: MNHEY and SVGAGI. The ends were cut back, 6 bases at V and 2 bases at J, with 8 bases in the middle. The CDR3 totals 13 residues. The CDR3 DNA reads as TGTGCCAGCAGATCCAGGGCTGGAAACACCATATATTTT. This translates into CASRSRAGNTIYF.

The gene calls are TRBV3-1 (or the pseudogene TRBV3-2) and TRBJ2-7, with TRBD2 matching over 13 bases. Germline values: CDR1 LGHDT, CDR2 YNNKEL (reference sequence). The CDR3 contains 18 residues. The V gene end was trimmed by 4 bases and the J gene end by 0 bases; junction bases not matched to a gene: 9. The CDR3 loop is CASSLTPGLAGTSYEQYF. DNA of the CDR3: TGTGCCAGCAGCCTTACCCCGGGACTAGCGGGGACCTCCTACGAGCAGTACTTC.

The chain's CDR3 is CASRNPGDTQYF. CDR3 nucleotides: TGTGCCAGCAGAAATCCGGGGGATACGCAGTATTTT. This chain uses TRBV6-5 with TRBJ2-3; D possibly corresponds to TRBD2 (5 bases). This CDR3 spans 12 amino acids. Trimming took 6 bases from V and 6 from J, leaving 10 bases between them. Looked up from germline, CDR1 is MNHEY and CDR2 is SVGAGI.

V usage is TRBV30 and J usage is TRBJ2-1; tentatively, D is TRBD1 (5 bases). Per the germline V gene, CDR1 is GTSNPN and CDR2 is SVGIG (reference sequence). Trimming removed 4 bases from V and 12 bases from J, with 19 bases in between. This CDR3 is built from 13 residues. CDR3: CAWTMAGLRRQFF. In DNA form, the CDR3 reads TGTGCCTGGACAATGGCAGGGCTTCGGAGGCAGTTCTTC.

J is TRBJ2-7 and V is TRBV5-1, with 7 bases that match TRBD2. Germline lookup yields CDR1 SGHRS and CDR2 YFSETQ. With V trimmed by 4 bases and J by 3 bases, 7 bases remained unmatched. The CDR3 has 14 amino acids. The CDR3 protein is CASSLDAGDYEQYF. Here the CDR3 DNA reads TGCGCCAGCAGCCTGGACGCGGGAGACTACGAGCAGTACTTC.

This clone was seen once. The rearrangement links TRBV7-3 to TRBJ1-2, with TRBD1 as a possible D gene (5 bases). Trimming took off 4 bases at V and 0 bases at J, with 6 bases between the two ends. Germline V gives CDR1 SGHTA, CDR2 FQGTGA. The CDR3 has 13 amino acids. The CDR3 bases are TGTGCCAGCAGCTCGGACACTAACTATGGCTACACCTTC. It yields the protein CASSSDTNYGYTF.